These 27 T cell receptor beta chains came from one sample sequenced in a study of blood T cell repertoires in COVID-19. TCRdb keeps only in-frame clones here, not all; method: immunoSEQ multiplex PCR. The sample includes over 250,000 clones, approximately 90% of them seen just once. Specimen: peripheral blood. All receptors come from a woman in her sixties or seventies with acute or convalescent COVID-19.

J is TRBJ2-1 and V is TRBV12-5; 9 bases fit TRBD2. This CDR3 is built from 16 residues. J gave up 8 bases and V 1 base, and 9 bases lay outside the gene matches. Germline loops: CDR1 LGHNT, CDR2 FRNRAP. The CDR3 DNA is TGTGCTAGTGGTTTGGCCCCCGGGACTAGCCACCATGAGCAGTTCTTC. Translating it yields CASGLAPGTSHHEQFF. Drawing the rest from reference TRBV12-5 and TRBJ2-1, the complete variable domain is DARVTQTPRHKVTEMGQEVTMRCQPILGHNTVFWYRQTMMQGLELLAYFRNRAPLDDSGMPKDRFSAEMPDATLATLKIQPSEPRDSAVYFCASGLAPGTSHHEQFFGPGTRLTVL.

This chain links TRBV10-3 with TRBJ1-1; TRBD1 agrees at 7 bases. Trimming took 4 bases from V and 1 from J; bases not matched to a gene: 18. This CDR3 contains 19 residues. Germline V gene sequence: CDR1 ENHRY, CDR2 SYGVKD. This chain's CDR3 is CAISARLGDSGGRNTEAFF. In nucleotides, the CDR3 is TGTGCCATCAGTGCGAGGTTGGGGGACAGCGGAGGGCGGAACACTGAAGCTTTCTTT.

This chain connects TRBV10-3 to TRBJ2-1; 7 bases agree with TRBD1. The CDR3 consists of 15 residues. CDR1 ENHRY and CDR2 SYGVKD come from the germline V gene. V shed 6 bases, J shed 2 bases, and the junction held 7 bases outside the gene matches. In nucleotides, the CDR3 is TGTGCCATCAGCTATACAGGGGATACCTACAATGAGCAGTTCTTC. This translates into CAISYTGDTYNEQFF.

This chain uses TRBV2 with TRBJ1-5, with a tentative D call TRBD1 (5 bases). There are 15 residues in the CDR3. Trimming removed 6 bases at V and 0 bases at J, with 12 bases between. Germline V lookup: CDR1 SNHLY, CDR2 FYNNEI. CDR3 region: CASRRQTHSNQPQHF. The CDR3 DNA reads TGTGCCAGCAGACGACAGACTCATAGCAATCAGCCCCAGCATTTT. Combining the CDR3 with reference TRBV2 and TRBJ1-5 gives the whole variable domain EPEVTQTPSHQVTQMGQEVILRCVPISNHLYFYWYRQILGQKVEFLVSFYNNEISEKSEIFDDQFSVERPDGSNFTLKIRSTKLEDSAMYFCASRRQTHSNQPQHFGDGTRLSIL.

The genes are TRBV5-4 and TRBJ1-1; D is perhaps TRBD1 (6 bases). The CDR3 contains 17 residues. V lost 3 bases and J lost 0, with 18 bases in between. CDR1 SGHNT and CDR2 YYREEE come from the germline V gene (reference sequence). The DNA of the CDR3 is TGTGCCAGCAGCTCGAGGGGGGGCCTATGGGTGAACACTGAAGCTTTCTTT. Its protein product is CASSSRGGLWVNTEAFF.

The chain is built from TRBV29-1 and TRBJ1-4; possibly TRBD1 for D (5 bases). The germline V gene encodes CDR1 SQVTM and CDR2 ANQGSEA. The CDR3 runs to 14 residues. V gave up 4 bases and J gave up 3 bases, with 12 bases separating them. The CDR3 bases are TGCAGCGTTGGTGGAGGGGCGGCTAATGAAAAACTGTTTTTT. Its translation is CSVGGGAANEKLFF.

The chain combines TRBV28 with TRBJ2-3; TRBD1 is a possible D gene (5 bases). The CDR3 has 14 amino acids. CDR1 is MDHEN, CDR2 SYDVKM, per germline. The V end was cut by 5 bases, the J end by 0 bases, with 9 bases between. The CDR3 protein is CASSQGSSTDTQYF. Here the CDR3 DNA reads TGTGCCAGCAGTCAGGGCTCTAGCACAGATACGCAGTATTTT.

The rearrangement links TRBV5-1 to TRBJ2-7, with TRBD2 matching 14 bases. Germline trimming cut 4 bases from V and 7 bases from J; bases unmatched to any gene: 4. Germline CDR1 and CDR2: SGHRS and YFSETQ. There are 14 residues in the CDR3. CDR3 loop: CASSPGLAGEEQYF. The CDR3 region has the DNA TGCGCCAGCAGCCCGGGACTAGCGGGAGAAGAGCAGTACTTC.

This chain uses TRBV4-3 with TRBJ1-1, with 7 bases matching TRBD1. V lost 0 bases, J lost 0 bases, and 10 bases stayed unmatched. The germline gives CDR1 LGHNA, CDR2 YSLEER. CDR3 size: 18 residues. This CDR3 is CASSQDTIPGQLNTEAFF. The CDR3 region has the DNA TGCGCCAGCAGCCAAGATACCATCCCGGGACAGTTGAACACTGAAGCTTTCTTT.

Here the CDR3 reads CASSFFTDGGNTIYF. DNA of the CDR3: TGTGCCAGCAGCTTTTTTACTGATGGTGGAAACACCATATATTTT. The rearrangement uses TRBV7-2 and TRBJ1-3; D uncertain. Looked up from germline, CDR1 is SGHTA and CDR2 is FQGNSA. The CDR3 is 15 residues long. V was clipped by 3 bases and J by 3 bases, with 12 bases between them.

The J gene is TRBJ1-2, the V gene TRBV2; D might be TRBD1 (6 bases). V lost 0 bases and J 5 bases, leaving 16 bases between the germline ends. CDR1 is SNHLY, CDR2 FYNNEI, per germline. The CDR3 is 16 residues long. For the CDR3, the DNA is TGTGCCAGCAGTGAAGCCCTGGACAGAAAAGGGTATGGCTACACCTTC. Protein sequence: CASSEALDRKGYGYTF.

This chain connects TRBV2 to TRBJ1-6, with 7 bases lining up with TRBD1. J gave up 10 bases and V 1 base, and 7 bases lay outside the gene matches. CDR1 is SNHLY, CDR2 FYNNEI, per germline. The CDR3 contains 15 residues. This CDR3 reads CASSEGGQTQSPLHF. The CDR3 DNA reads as TGTGCCAGCAGTGAAGGGGGACAGACCCAATCACCCCTCCACTTT.

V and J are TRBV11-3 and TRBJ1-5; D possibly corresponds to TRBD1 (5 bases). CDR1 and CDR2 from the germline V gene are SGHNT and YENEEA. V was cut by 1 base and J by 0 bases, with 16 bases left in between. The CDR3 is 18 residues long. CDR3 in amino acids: CASSLVSLDTNSNQPQHF. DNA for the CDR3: TGTGCCAGCAGCTTAGTCTCCCTGGACACTAATAGCAATCAGCCCCAGCATTTT.

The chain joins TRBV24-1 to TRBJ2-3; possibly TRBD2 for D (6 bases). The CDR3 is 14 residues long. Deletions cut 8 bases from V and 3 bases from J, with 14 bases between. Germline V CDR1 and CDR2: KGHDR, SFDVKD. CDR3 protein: CATKGGKGTDTQYF. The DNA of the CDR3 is TGTGCCACCAAGGGCGGGAAGGGTACAGATACGCAGTATTTT.

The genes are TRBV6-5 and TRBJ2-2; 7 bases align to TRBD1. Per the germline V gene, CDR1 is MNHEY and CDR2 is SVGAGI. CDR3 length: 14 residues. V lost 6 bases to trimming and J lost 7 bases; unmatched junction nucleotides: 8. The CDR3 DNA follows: TGTGCCAGCAGATTAGACAGGGCGGTCGGGGAGCTGTTTTTT. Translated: CASRLDRAVGELFF.

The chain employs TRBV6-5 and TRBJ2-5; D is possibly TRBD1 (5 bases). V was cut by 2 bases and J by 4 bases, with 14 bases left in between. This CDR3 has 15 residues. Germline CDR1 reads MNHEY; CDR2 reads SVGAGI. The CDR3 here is CASSYGRAFLETQYF. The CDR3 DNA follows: TGTGCCAGCAGTTACGGCAGGGCCTTTTTAGAGACCCAGTACTTC.

The CDR3 region has the DNA TGTGCCATCAGCCCGGGACAGGGGGCATCTGGGGCCAACGTCCTGACTTTC. It yields the protein CAISPGQGASGANVLTF. This sequence joins TRBV10-3 and TRBJ2-6; TRBD1 aligns across 12 bases. This CDR3 has 17 residues. The V gene end was trimmed by 6 bases and the J gene end by 1 base; junction bases not matched to a gene: 4. From germline, CDR1 is ENHRY and CDR2 SYGVKD.

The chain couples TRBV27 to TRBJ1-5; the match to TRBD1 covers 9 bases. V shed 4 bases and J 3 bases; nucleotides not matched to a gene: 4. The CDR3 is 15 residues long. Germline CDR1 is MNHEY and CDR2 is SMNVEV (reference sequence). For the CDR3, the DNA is TGTGCCAGCAGTTCGGACAGGGGTCACAATCAGCCCCAGCATTTT. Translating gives CASSSDRGHNQPQHF.

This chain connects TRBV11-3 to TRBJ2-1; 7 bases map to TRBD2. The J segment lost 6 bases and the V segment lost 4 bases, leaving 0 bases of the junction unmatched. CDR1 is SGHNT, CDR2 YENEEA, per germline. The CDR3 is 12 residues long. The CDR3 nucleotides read TGTGCCAGCAGCTCGGGGGGCAATGAGCAGTTCTTC. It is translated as CASSSGGNEQFF.

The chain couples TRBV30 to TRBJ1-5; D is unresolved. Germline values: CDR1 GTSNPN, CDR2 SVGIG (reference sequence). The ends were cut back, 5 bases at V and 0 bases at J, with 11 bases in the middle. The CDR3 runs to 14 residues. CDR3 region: CAWSGGDSNQPQHF. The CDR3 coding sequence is TGTGCCTGGTCCGGCGGGGATAGCAATCAGCCCCAGCATTTT.

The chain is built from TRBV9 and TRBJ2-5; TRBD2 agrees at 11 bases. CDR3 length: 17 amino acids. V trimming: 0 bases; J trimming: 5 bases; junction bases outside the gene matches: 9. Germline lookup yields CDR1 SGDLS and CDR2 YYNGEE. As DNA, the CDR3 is TGTGCCAGCAGCGTAGGAGCTAGCGGGGGGTTGGGTGAGACCCAGTACTTC. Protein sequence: CASSVGASGGLGETQYF. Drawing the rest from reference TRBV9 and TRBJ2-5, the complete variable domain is DSGVTQTPKHLITATGQRVTLRCSPRSGDLSVYWYQQSLDQGLQFLIQYYNGEERAKGNILERFSAQQFPDLHSELNLSSLELGDSALYFCASSVGASGGLGETQYFGPGTRLLVL.

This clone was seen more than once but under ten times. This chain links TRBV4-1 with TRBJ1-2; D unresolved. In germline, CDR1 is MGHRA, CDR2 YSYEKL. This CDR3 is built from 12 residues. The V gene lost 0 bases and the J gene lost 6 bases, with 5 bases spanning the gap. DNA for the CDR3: TGCGCCAGCAGCCAAGACGGGGATGGCTACACCTTC. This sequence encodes CASSQDGDGYTF.

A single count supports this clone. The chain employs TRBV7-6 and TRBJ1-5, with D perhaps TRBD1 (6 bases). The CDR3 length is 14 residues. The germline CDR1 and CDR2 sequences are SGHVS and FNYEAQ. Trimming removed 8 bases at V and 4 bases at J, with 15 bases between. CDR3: CASAGGPWNQPQHF. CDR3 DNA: TGTGCCAGCGCCGGGGGGCCATGGAATCAGCCCCAGCATTTT.

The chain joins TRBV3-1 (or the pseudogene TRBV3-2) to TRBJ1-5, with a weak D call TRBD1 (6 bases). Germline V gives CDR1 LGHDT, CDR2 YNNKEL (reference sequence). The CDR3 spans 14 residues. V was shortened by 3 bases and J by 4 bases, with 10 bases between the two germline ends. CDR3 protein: CASSQGHQNQPQHF. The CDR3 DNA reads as TGTGCCAGCAGCCAGGGACATCAAAATCAGCCCCAGCATTTT.

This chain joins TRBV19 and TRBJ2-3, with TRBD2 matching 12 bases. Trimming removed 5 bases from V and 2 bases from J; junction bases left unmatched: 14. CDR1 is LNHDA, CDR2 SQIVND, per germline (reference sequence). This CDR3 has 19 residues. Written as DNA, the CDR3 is TGTGCCAGTAGTGCCGGGACTAGCGGGTATACATGGATCACAGATACGCAGTATTTT. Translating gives CASSAGTSGYTWITDTQYF.

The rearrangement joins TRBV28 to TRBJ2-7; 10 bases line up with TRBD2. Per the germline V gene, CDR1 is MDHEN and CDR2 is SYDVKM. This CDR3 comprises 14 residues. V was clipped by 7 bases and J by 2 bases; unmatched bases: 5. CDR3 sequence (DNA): TGTGCCAGCACTCCAGCGGGAGGGACCTACGAGCAGTACTTC. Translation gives CASTPAGGTYEQYF.

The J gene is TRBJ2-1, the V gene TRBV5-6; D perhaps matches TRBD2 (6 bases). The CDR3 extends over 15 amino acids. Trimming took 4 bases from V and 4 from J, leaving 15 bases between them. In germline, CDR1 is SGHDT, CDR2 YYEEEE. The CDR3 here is CASSRGEAPYNEQFF. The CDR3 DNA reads TGTGCCAGCAGCCGCGGGGAGGCTCCGTACAATGAGCAGTTCTTC.